A selection of T cell receptor beta chains follows, all from one sample in a study of regulatory T cells in long-lasting Graves disease. MiXCR, applied by TCRdb to the multiplex PCR reads, yields one record per CDR3 protein. The sample has roughly 320,000 distinct CDR3 sequences, over 15% seen once. Separately, the same data were catalogued under a study of T cells in Graves' hyperthyroidism and ophthalmopathy.

The source material was peripheral blood mononuclear cells (PBMCs), sampled at new diagnosis, from a patient treated with antithyroid drugs. These receptors all stem from a middle-aged man with Graves disease. Both conserved end residues are part of each CDR3. Each record gives: clone size, V gene, J gene, D gene, CDR3 DNA, CDR3 protein. A D gene is named only where the DNA matches it firmly. The listing skips clone size in some rows; elsewhere it reads once, few, many or a size class.

>many|TRBV4-2|TRBJ1-1|.
TGTGCCAGCAGCCAAGGGAGGACGAGTGAAGCTTTCTTT
CASSQGRTSEAFF
>many|TRBV5-5|TRBJ1-2|TRBD1
TGTGCCAGCAGCTCCGGGACAGTAGACTATGGCTACACCTTC
CASSSGTVDYGYTF
>many|TRBV28|TRBJ1-2|TRBD1
TGTGCCAGCAGTGTCGGACAGGGGGCGGGCTATGGCTACACCTTC
CASSVGQGAGYGYTF
>many|TRBV20-1|TRBJ2-1|TRBD2
TGCAGTGCTAGAGGTTGGGCGGGGGGACGACATGAGCAGTTCTTC
CSARGWAGGRHEQFF
>few|TRBV10-3|TRBJ2-1|TRBD2
TGTGCCATCAGTGACGAGACTAGCGGGGGTTACAATGAGCAGTTCTTC
CAISDETSGGYNEQFF
>few|TRBV7-9|TRBJ2-5|.
TGTGCCAGCAGCTTCGGTGAGGGGCAAGAGACCCAGTACTTC
CASSFGEGQETQYF
>.|TRBV5-1|TRBJ2-5|.
TGCGCCAGCAGCTCTGGGACGGAGATCCAAGAGACCCAGTACTTC
CASSSGTEIQETQYF
>few|TRBV15|TRBJ2-2|.
TGTGCCACCAGCAGAGGAAGGACCGCCGAGGGGGGCGGGGAGCTGTTTTTT
CATSRGRTAEGGGELFF
>few|TRBV6-2/TRBV6-3|TRBJ2-2|TRBD2
TGTGCCACCTCTAGCGGGGACCACACCGGGGAGCTGTTTTTT
CATSSGDHTGELFF
>.|TRBV7-2|TRBJ1-1|.
TGTGCCAGCAGCCCAATCCCGATGAGCACTGAAGCTTTCTTT
CASSPIPMSTEAFF
>many|TRBV29-1|TRBJ2-7|.
TGCAGCGTGACAGGGAGGAACTACGAGCAGTACTTC
CSVTGRNYEQYF
>many|TRBV2|TRBJ2-7|.
TGTGCCAGCAGTGAAGCCGGCAGTTCGGTAGACTACGAGCAGTACTTC
CASSEAGSSVDYEQYF
>many|TRBV2|TRBJ1-1|.
TGTGCCAGCAGCCTTTTTGGGGCGGGCCAAGAGGCTGAAGCTTTCTTT
CASSLFGAGQEAEAFF
>many|TRBV18|TRBJ2-3|.
TGTGCCAGCCAAGACATTGCTAGGGGAGATACGCAGTATTTT
CASQDIARGDTQYF
>.|TRBV7-2|TRBJ1-5|TRBD1
TGTGCCAGCAGCTTAAAGCCACCGGGACAGGGCGGGCAGCCCCAGCATTTT
CASSLKPPGQGGQPQHF
>many|TRBV3-1|TRBJ1-5|.
TGTGCCAGCAGCCAAGCGGGTTCTAATCAGCCCCAGCATTTT
CASSQAGSNQPQHF
>many|TRBV20-1|TRBJ2-3|TRBD1
TGCAGTGGCGGGACAGGGGGGACAGATACGCAGTATTTT
CSGGTGGTDTQYF
>many|TRBV13|TRBJ2-7|.
TGTGCCAGCACGGACGTGACCCACGAGCAGTACTTC
CASTDVTHEQYF
>few|TRBV6-1|TRBJ1-3|.
TGTGCCAGCAGTGAAGAAATCGTTTCTGGAAACACCATATATTTT
CASSEEIVSGNTIYF